Each of the 25 T cell receptor beta chains below was sequenced from the same sample in a study of T cell responses to AZD1222 COVID-19 vaccine. The table came from immunoSEQ multiplex PCR; TCRdb's copy has only in-frame clones and leaves some out. In the table there are 150,000 or so clones, 92% of which are singletons. Sample: peripheral blood, taken 28 days after the second AZD1222 dose. Receptors originate from an adult who received the AZD1222 COVID-19 vaccine.

The chain recombines TRBV7-9 with TRBJ2-7; D is uncertain. Looked up from germline, CDR1 is SEHNR and CDR2 is FQNEAQ (reference sequence). V lost 1 base and J 1 base, leaving 5 bases between the germline ends. CDR3 size: 13 residues. Here the CDR3 reads CASSLGLSYEQYF. CDR3 bases: TGTGCCAGCAGCTTAGGCCTATCCTACGAGCAGTACTTC.

The chain recombines TRBV5-4 with TRBJ2-1; 7 nucleotides match TRBD1. Germline V CDR1 and CDR2: SGHNT, YYREEE (reference sequence). The V and J ends lost 5 bases and 4 bases, in that order; junction bases with no gene match: 6. CDR3 size: 14 residues. CDR3 residues: CASRVGTAYNEQFF. The CDR3 bases are TGTGCCAGCAGAGTCGGGACAGCATACAATGAGCAGTTCTTC.

The chain has TRBV5-6 and TRBJ1-4, with D hard to call. The CDR3 contains 15 residues. Trimming cost V 2 bases and J 5 bases, with 13 bases left between them. Germline V gives CDR1 SGHDT, CDR2 YYEEEE. CDR3 bases: TGTGCCAGCAGCTTTTCTAATCGGCCCAATGAAAAACTGTTTTTT. The encoded protein is CASSFSNRPNEKLFF.

The chain links TRBV28 to TRBJ1-5, with D maybe TRBD1 (5 bases). This CDR3 has 16 amino acids. From germline, CDR1 is MDHEN and CDR2 SYDVKM. Deletions cut 2 bases from V and 8 bases from J, with 19 bases between. The CDR3 is CASSLEEGFGGEPQHF. The CDR3 bases are TGTGCCAGCAGTTTAGAAGAGGGTTTTGGGGGGGAGCCCCAGCATTTT.

The chain carries TRBV7-8 and TRBJ1-2; tentative D call: TRBD1 (6 bases). The CDR3 contains 14 residues. From germline, CDR1 is SGHVS and CDR2 FQNEAQ. V lost 5 bases and J 4 bases, leaving 14 bases between the germline ends. This CDR3 is CASSRGDRTYGYTF. The DNA of the CDR3 is TGTGCCAGCAGCCGAGGAGACAGGACCTATGGCTACACCTTC.

This chain joins TRBV7-6 and TRBJ2-2, with D tentatively TRBD1 (5 bases). Germline CDR1 and CDR2: SGHVS and FNYEAQ. Trimming left V 1 base short and J 1 base short, with 7 bases between. The CDR3 length is 15 residues. In DNA, the CDR3 is TGTGCCAGCAGCTTAGGACAGTTGAACACCGGGGAGCTGTTTTTT. Amino acids: CASSLGQLNTGELFF. The variable domain in full, with the rest retrieved from reference TRBV7-6 and TRBJ2-2, is GAGVSQSPRYKVTKRGQDVALRCDPISGHVSLYWYRQALGQGPEFLTYFNYEAQQDKSGLPNDRFSAERPEGSISTLTIQRTEQRDSAMYRCASSLGQLNTGELFFGEGSRLTVL.

J is TRBJ2-2 and V is TRBV10-3, with a possible D match to TRBD2 (6 bases). This CDR3 contains 16 residues. Germline CDR1 is ENHRY and CDR2 is SYGVKD. Between the trimmed V and J ends, which lost 6 bases and 6 bases, there was a span of 20 bases. In nucleotides, the CDR3 is TGTGCCATCAGGCCAAAAGTGGGGGGTTCACCCGGGGAGCTGTTTTTT. This sequence encodes CAIRPKVGGSPGELFF.

The rearrangement joins TRBV21-1 to TRBJ1-2. TRBV21-1 counts as a pseudogene. The CDR3 runs to 12 residues. Here the CDR3 DNA reads TGTGCCAGCAGCAGTCCAGGAGGTGGCTACACCTTC. This sequence encodes CASSSPGGGYTF.

The chain uses TRBV7-3 and TRBJ2-7, with D perhaps assigned TRBD1 or TRBD2 (6 bases each). Germline V gives CDR1 SGHTA, CDR2 FQGTGA. The CDR3 has 15 residues. Trimming left V 2 bases short and J 3 bases short, with 14 bases between. CDR3 DNA: TGTGCCAGCAGCTTACACGGGGGCAGGGTCTACGAGCAGTACTTC. Its translation: CASSLHGGRVYEQYF.

V gene TRBV5-1 combines with J gene TRBJ1-1; 9 positions match TRBD1. With 3 bases clipped from V and 0 bases from J, the junction kept 3 bases outside the gene matches. Germline values: CDR1 SGHRS, CDR2 YFSETQ. The length of the CDR3 is 15 residues. CDR3 residues: CASSSGTGLNTEAFF. CDR3 nucleotides: TGCGCCAGCAGCTCTGGGACAGGGCTGAACACTGAAGCTTTCTTT.

This chain uses TRBV5-1 with TRBJ1-1; D not resolved. The CDR3 covers 14 residues. Trimming left V 0 bases short and J 2 bases short, with 8 bases between. Germline assignment: CDR1 SGHRS and CDR2 YFSETQ. The CDR3 DNA reads as TGCGCCAGCAGCTTGGCCAACGCAAACACTGAAGCTTTCTTT. As protein: CASSLANANTEAFF.

The V gene is TRBV3-1 (or the pseudogene TRBV3-2), the J gene TRBJ2-7; the D gene is possibly TRBD2 (6 bases). CDR3 length equals 12 residues. The ends were cut back, 1 base at V and 7 bases at J, with 8 bases in the middle. From germline, CDR1 is LGHDT and CDR2 YNNKEL (reference sequence). The CDR3: CASSQAAGEQYF. The CDR3 coding sequence is TGTGCCAGCAGCCAAGCCGCGGGGGAGCAGTACTTC.

The chain links TRBV5-1 to TRBJ1-1, with 9 nucleotides matching TRBD1. The germline CDR1 and CDR2 sequences are SGHRS and YFSETQ. The V and J ends lost 4 bases and 5 bases, in that order; junction bases with no gene match: 9. The CDR3 covers 15 residues. CDR3 bases: TGCGCCAGCAGCCTGGGGACAGGGTCGAAGACTGAAGCTTTCTTT. Encoded protein: CASSLGTGSKTEAFF.

The CDR3 bases are TGTGCCAGCAACCCTAGCGGGGGCCCCTACGAGCAGTACTTC. This gives the protein CASNPSGGPYEQYF. The chain uses TRBV9 and TRBJ2-7; 10 bases fit TRBD2. The CDR3 consists of 14 residues. The germline V gene encodes CDR1 SGDLS and CDR2 YYNGEE. J gave up 2 bases and V 6 bases, and 5 bases lay outside the gene matches.

The chain joins TRBV5-6 to TRBJ2-1; TRBD2 agrees at 15 bases. CDR3 length: 17 residues. Germline CDR1 reads SGHDT; CDR2 reads YYEEEE. V shed 3 bases and J 1 base; nucleotides not matched to a gene: 2. The chain's CDR3 is CASSWTSGGASYNEQFF. In DNA, the CDR3 is TGTGCCAGCAGCTGGACTAGCGGGGGGGCTTCCTACAATGAGCAGTTCTTC.

J is TRBJ1-2 and V is TRBV27; no reliable D call. The CDR3 has 15 amino acids. The germline V gene encodes CDR1 MNHEY and CDR2 SMNVEV (reference sequence). V gave up 6 bases and J gave up 8 bases, with 22 bases separating them. In DNA, the CDR3 is TGTGCCAGCAGCTCTCTCCCCGGGCCCGCCTTAGGCTACACCTTC. Residues: CASSSLPGPALGYTF.

A few counts support this clone. The chain's CDR3 is CASSTRTGYYEQYF. In DNA form, the CDR3 reads TGTGCCAGTAGTACACGGACAGGATACTACGAGCAGTACTTC. V gene TRBV19 combines with J gene TRBJ2-7; 7 nucleotides agree with TRBD1. V lost 4 bases, J lost 3 bases, and 6 bases stayed unmatched. The germline gives CDR1 LNHDA, CDR2 SQIVND (reference sequence). CDR3 length: 14 residues.

The V gene is TRBV14, the J gene TRBJ1-2; D gene ambiguous. This CDR3 is 15 amino acids long. V dropped 3 bases and J dropped 2 bases, with 13 bases sitting between them. Per the germline V gene, CDR1 is SGHDN and CDR2 is FVKESK. CDR3 nucleotides: TGTGCCAGCAGCCAGATTCCGGACCCGAACTATGGCTACACCTTC. Residues: CASSQIPDPNYGYTF.

The chain recombines TRBV2 with TRBJ2-1, with a tentative D call TRBD2 (6 bases). CDR3 length equals 13 residues. Trimming shortened V by 4 bases and J by 5 bases, and 9 bases separated the two germline ends. The germline gives CDR1 SNHLY, CDR2 FYNNEI. CDR3 amino acids: CASSGGTHNEQFF. CDR3 nucleotide sequence: TGTGCCAGCAGTGGGGGGACTCACAATGAGCAGTTCTTC.

V gene TRBV30 combines with J gene TRBJ1-2; no firm D call. Trimming cost V 5 bases and J 2 bases, with 12 bases left between them. This CDR3 spans 13 amino acids. Germline V gene lookup returns CDR1 GTSNPN and CDR2 SVGIG (reference sequence). CDR3 amino acids: CAWGYDGNYGYTF. The CDR3 DNA reads as TGTGCCTGGGGCTACGACGGGAACTATGGCTACACCTTC. Full variable domain (missing parts from reference TRBV30 and TRBJ1-2): SQTIHQWPATLVQPVGSPLSLECTVEGTSNPNLYWYRQAAGRGLQLLFYSVGIGQISSEVPQNLSASRPQDRQFILSSKKLLLSDSGFYLCAWGYDGNYGYTFGSGTRLTVV.

The V gene is TRBV29-1, the J gene TRBJ1-2, with D possibly being TRBD1 (5 bases). The V gene lost 3 bases and the J gene lost 4 bases, with 15 bases spanning the gap. From germline, CDR1 is SQVTM and CDR2 ANQGSEA. The CDR3 consists of 14 residues. CDR3 region: CSVDGTPTIYGYTF. CDR3 nucleotides: TGCAGCGTTGACGGGACCCCAACCATCTATGGCTACACCTTC.

The rearrangement links TRBV6-5 to TRBJ1-2, with D perhaps TRBD1 (6 bases). Trimming shortened V by 10 bases and J by 1 base, and 13 bases separated the two germline ends. The germline gives CDR1 MNHEY, CDR2 SVGAGI. CDR3 length: 13 residues. CDR3: CATGGSVNYGYTF. The CDR3 DNA reads TGTGCCACTGGGGGCTCCGTTAACTATGGCTACACCTTC.

The chain recombines TRBV6-5 with TRBJ1-2; TRBD1 is a possible D gene (5 bases). This CDR3 has 15 residues. Germline CDR1 is MNHEY and CDR2 is SVGAGI. V lost 0 bases and J 4 bases, leaving 12 bases between the germline ends. The DNA of the CDR3 is TGTGCCAGCAGTTACTCGGCACAGGTCTCCTATGGCTACACCTTC. Protein product: CASSYSAQVSYGYTF.

The J gene is TRBJ1-4, the V gene TRBV6-5; D is possibly TRBD1 (5 bases). The CDR3 consists of 14 residues. Germline values: CDR1 MNHEY, CDR2 SVGAGI. With 7 bases removed from V and 6 bases from J, the gap between germline ends came to 15 bases. The CDR3 coding sequence is TGTGCCAGCAACAAGATCGGGACTGATGAAAAACTGTTTTTT. It yields the protein CASNKIGTDEKLFF.

The chain combines TRBV19 with TRBJ1-4, with D perhaps matching TRBD1 (6 bases). Trimming removed 5 bases from V and 5 bases from J, with 15 bases in between. Germline CDR1 LNHDA, CDR2 SQIVND (reference sequence). This CDR3 is 15 amino acids long. CDR3 nucleotides: TGTGCCAGTAGTCGACAACAGGGTGCGAATGAAAAACTGTTTTTT. As protein: CASSRQQGANEKLFF.